These 8 T cell receptor beta chains originate from one sample sequenced in a study of T cells after yellow fever vaccination (dated by TCRdb to the late 2010s). The library relied on 5' RACE. Sequenced on an Illumina HiSeq 2500. TCRdb ran its own pipeline on the public reads, namely fastp trimming at Q25 and MiXCR clone calling, and kept in-frame beta chains. CDR3 protein sequences are deduplicated, and each keeps its most common genes and DNA. This sample gives just under 600,000 distinct CDR3 sequences in total; approximately 13% of them show up just once. Over 12% of the sample is in the top ten clones. Taken with the paper, the label for treatment or condition translates to: live attenuated yellow fever vaccine strain. Specimen: PBMCs, collected on the day of the yellow fever booster vaccination. These receptors all come from a man aged 25-45 years who received the YFV17D yellow fever vaccine.

This clonotype has at least ten counts. V is TRBV15 and J is TRBJ1-4; no firm D call. This CDR3 spans 12 amino acids. Per the germline V gene, CDR1 is LNHNV and CDR2 is YYDKDF (reference sequence). Deletions cut 5 bases from V and 8 bases from J, with 9 bases between. The CDR3 sequence is CATSAPGEKLFF. In DNA, the CDR3 is TGTGCCACCAGCGCGCCAGGCGAAAAACTGTTTTTT.

The V call is TRBV30, the J call TRBJ2-5; D perhaps matches TRBD2 (6 bases). CDR1 is GTSNPN and CDR2 is SVGIG in the germline V gene (reference sequence). The CDR3 totals 14 residues. The V end lost 6 bases, the J end lost 5 bases, and 19 bases lay between the germline ends. CDR3 nucleotides: TGTGCCTGCTCGCCCCGGGCCGGAGGGGAGACCCAGTACTTC. Translating it yields CACSPRAGGETQYF.

This clonotype was detected only a few times. The chain joins TRBV7-2 to TRBJ2-7, with a weak D call TRBD2 (5 bases). V was clipped by 5 bases and J by 6 bases, with 23 bases between them. Looked up from germline, CDR1 is SGHTA and CDR2 is FQGNSA. The CDR3 spans 16 residues. CDR3 protein: CASSGRSGVTLREQYF. DNA for the CDR3: TGTGCCAGCAGCGGGCGCAGCGGAGTTACCCTTCGCGAGCAGTACTTC.

The gene calls are TRBV7-9 and TRBJ2-7, with D possibly being TRBD2 (6 bases). The V and J ends lost 5 bases and 2 bases respectively, with 16 bases between them. The CDR3 sequence is 15 residues long. CDR1 is SEHNR, CDR2 FQNEAQ, per germline (reference sequence). In DNA form, the CDR3 reads TGTGCCAGCAGCCCCCGGGGTAGCGGTACCTACGAGCAGTACTTC. This codes for CASSPRGSGTYEQYF.

The rearrangement links TRBV4-2 to TRBJ1-2, with TRBD1 as a possible D gene (6 bases). The CDR3 contains 14 residues. From germline, CDR1 is LGHNA and CDR2 YNFKEQ. Trimming shortened V by 1 base and J by 2 bases, and 8 bases separated the two germline ends. In DNA, the CDR3 is TGTGCCAGCAGCCAAGGGACAGAAAACTATGGCTACACCTTC. Residues: CASSQGTENYGYTF.

In its sample, this clonotype was seen a few times. The CDR3 spells CASSGDRVGTDTQYF. CDR3 nucleotides: TGTGCCAGCAGTGGTGACAGGGTAGGCACAGATACGCAGTATTTT. The chain joins TRBV25-1 to TRBJ2-3; TRBD1 matches at 7 bases. The V segment lost 4 bases and the J segment 1 base; nucleotides outside the gene matches: 5. CDR3 length: 15 residues. Germline CDR1 MGHDK, CDR2 SYGVNS.

This clonotype was seen a handful of times. This chain joins TRBV4-3 and TRBJ2-1, with D perhaps matching TRBD2 (6 bases). In germline, CDR1 is LGHNA, CDR2 YSLEER. Trimming pared 0 bases from V and 0 bases from J, leaving 15 bases between. The CDR3 covers 18 residues. The CDR3 bases are TGCGCCAGCAGCCAAGAACTGCCTGGGGGGAGCTCCTACAATGAGCAGTTCTTC. This codes for CASSQELPGGSSYNEQFF.

This clonotype occurred many times. The chain carries TRBV6-5 and TRBJ2-5, with D possibly matching TRBD1 (5 bases). This CDR3 comprises 12 residues. The germline CDR1 and CDR2 sequences are MNHEY and SVGAGI. Trimming removed 8 bases at V and 2 bases at J, with 9 bases between. The CDR3, as DNA: TGTGCCAGCGGCCAGGGTCAAGAGACCCAGTACTTC. It translates to CASGQGQETQYF.